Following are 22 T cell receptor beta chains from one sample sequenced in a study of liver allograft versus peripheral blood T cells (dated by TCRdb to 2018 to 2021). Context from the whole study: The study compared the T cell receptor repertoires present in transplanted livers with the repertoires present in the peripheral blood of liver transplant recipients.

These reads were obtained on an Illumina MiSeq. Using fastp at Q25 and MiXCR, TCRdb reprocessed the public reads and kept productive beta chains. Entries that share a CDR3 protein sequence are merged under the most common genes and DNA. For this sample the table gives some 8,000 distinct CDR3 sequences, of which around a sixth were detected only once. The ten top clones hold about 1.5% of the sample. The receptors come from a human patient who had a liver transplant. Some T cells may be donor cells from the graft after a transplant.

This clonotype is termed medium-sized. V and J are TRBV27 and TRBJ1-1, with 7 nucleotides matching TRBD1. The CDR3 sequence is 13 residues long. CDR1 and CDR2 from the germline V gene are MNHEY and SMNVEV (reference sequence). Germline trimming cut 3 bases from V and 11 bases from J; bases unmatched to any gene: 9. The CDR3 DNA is TGTGCCAGCAGTTTCAGAACAGGGGAGTGGGCTTTCTTT. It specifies CASSFRTGEWAFF.

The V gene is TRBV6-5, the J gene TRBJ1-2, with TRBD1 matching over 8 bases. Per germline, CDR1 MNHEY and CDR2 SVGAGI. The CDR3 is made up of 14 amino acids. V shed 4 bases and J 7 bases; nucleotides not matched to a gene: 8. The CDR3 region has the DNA TGTGCCAGCAGTTCCACAGGGGGGCAGGTTGGCTACACCTTC. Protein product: CASSSTGGQVGYTF.

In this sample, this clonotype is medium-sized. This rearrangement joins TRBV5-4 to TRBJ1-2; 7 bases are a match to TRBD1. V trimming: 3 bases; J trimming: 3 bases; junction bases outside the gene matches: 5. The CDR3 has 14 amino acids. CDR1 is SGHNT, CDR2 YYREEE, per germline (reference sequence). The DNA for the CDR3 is TGTGCCAGCAGCTCTCCTGACAGGGACTATGGCTACACCTTC. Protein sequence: CASSSPDRDYGYTF.

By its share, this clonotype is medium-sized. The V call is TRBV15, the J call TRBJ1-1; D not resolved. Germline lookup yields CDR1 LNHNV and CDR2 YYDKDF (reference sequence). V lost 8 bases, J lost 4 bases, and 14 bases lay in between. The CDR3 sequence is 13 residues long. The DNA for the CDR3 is TGTGCCACCTCCCTCCCCTGGGGCACTGAAGCTTTCTTT. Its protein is CATSLPWGTEAFF.

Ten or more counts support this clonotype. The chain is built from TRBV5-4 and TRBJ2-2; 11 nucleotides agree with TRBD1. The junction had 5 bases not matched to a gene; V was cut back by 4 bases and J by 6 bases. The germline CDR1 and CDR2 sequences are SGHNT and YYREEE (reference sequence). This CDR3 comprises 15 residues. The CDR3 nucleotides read TGTGCCAGCAGCCTGGACAGGGGGCGTTCCGGGGAGCTGTTTTTT. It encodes CASSLDRGRSGELFF.

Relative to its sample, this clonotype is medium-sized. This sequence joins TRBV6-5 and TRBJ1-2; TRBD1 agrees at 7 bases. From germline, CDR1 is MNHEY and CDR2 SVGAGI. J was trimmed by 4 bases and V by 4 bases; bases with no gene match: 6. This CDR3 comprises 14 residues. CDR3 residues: CASSLGGQPYGYTF. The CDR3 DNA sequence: TGTGCCAGCAGTTTGGGGGGACAGCCCTATGGCTACACCTTC.

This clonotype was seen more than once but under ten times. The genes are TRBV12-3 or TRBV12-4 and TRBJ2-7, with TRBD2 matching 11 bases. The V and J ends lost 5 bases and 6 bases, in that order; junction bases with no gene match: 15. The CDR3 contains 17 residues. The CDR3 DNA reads TGTGCCAGCAGTCCTTCTTCGACTAGCGGGGAGAGGGCCGAGCAGTACTTC. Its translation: CASSPSSTSGERAEQYF.

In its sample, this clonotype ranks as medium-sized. As DNA, the CDR3 is TGTGCCAGCAGCCAGGGGCGGGGGAGCATCCACGAGCAGTACTTC. This encodes CASSQGRGSIHEQYF. The rearrangement joins TRBV14 to TRBJ2-7; 7 nucleotides agree with TRBD2. CDR1 and CDR2 from the germline V gene are SGHDN and FVKESK. Unmatched junction bases numbered 10, after V lost 3 bases and J lost 5 bases. The CDR3 spans 15 residues.

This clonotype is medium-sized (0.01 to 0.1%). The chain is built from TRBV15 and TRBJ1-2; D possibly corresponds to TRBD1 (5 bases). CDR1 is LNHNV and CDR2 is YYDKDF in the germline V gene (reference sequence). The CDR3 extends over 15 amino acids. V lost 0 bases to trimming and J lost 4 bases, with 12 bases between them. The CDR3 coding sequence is TGTGCCACCAGCAGAGACTTAAACAGGCTCTATGGCTACACCTTC. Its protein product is CATSRDLNRLYGYTF.

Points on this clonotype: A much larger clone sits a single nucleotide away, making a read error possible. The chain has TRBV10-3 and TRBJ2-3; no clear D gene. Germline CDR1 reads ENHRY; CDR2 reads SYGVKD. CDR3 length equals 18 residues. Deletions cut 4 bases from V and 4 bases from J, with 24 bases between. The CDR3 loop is CAISARRASAGWADTQYF. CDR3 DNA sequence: TGTGCCATCAGTGCTCGCCGCGCTAGTGCTGGCTGGGCAGATACGCAGTATTTT.

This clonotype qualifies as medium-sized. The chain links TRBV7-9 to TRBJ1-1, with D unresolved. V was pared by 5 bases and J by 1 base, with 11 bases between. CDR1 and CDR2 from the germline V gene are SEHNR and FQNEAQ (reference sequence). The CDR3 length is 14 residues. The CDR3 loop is CASSREVTNTEAFF. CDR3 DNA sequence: TGTGCCAGCAGCCGGGAGGTAACGAACACTGAAGCTTTCTTT.

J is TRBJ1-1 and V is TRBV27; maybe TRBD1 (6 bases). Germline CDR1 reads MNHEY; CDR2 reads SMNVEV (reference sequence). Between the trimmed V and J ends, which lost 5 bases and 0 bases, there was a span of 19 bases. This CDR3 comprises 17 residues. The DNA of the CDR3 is TGTGCCAGCAGTCCCGGGGGAGGACAGCCATTGAACACTGAAGCTTTCTTT. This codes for CASSPGGGQPLNTEAFF.

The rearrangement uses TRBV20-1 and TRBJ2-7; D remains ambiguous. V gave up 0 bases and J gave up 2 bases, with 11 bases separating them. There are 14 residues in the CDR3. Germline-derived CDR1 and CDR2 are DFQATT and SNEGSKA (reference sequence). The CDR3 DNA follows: TGCAGTGCTAGAGAGCGACCGAACCCCTACGAGCAGTACTTC. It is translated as CSARERPNPYEQYF.

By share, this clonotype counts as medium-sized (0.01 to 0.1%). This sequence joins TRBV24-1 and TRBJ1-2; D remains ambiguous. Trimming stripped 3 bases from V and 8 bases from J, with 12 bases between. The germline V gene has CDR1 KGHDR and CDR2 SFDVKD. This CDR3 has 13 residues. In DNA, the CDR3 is TGTGCCACCAGTGATCGGGATCACGGGGGCTACACCTTC. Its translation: CATSDRDHGGYTF.

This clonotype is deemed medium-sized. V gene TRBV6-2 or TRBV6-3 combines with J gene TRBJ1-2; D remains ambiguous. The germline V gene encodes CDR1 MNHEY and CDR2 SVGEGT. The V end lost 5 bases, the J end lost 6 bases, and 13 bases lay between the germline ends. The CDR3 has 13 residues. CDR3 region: CASSEQAYDGYTF. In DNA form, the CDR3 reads TGTGCCAGCAGTGAACAAGCATACGATGGCTACACCTTC.

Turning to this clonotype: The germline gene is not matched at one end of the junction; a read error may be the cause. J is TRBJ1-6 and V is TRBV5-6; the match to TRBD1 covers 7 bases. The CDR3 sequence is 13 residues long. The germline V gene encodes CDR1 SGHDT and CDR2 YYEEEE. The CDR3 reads CASSLDRNSPLHF. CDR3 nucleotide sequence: TGCGCCAGCAGCTTGGACAGGAATTCACCCCTCCACTTT.

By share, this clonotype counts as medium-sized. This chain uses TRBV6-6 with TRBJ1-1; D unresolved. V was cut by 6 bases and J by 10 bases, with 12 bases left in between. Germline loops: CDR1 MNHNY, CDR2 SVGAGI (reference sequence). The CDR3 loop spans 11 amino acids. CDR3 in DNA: TGTGCCAGCAGCGCGGACCCCCGAGCTTTCTTT. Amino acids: CASSADPRAFF.

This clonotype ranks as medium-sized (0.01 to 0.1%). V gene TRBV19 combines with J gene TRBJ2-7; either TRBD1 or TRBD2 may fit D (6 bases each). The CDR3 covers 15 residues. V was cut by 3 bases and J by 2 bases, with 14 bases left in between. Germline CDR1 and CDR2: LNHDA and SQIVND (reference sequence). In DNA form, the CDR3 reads TGTGCCAGTAGTATTAGGGGGGACGGTGCCTACGAGCAGTACTTC. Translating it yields CASSIRGDGAYEQYF.

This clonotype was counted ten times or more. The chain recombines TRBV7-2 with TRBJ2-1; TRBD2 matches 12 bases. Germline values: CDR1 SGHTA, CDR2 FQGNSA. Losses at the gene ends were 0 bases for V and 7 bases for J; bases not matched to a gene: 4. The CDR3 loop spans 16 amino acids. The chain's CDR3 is CASSLAASGGVNEQFF. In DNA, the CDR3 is TGTGCCAGCAGCTTAGCGGCTAGCGGGGGGGTAAATGAGCAGTTCTTC.

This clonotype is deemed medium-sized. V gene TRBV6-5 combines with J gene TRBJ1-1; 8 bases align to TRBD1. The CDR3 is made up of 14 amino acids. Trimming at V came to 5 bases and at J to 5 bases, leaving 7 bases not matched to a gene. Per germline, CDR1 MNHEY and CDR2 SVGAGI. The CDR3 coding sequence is TGTGCCAGCAGTAAACAGGGGGAGGGGACTGAAGCTTTCTTT. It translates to CASSKQGEGTEAFF.

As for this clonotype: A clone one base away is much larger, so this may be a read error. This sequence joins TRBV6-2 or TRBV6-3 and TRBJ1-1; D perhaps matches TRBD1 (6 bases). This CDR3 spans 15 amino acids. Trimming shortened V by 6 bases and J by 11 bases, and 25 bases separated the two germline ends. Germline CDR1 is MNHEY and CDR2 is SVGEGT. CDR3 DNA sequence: TGTGCCAGCAGGCGGACAGAATATGGCGGCGATGGGGCTTTCTTT. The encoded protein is CASRRTEYGGDGAFF.

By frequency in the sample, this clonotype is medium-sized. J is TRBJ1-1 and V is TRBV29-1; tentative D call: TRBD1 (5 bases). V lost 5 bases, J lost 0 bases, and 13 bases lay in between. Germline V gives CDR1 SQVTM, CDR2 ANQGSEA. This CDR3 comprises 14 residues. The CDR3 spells CSVKTRGMNTEAFF. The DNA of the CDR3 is TGCAGCGTTAAGACAAGGGGTATGAACACTGAAGCTTTCTTT.